The next 17 T cell receptor beta chains were all read from a single sample in a study of cytomegalovirus exposure and HLA in healthy donors. Profiling relied on immunoSEQ multiplex PCR, and the TCRdb table lists in-frame clones only, not all of them. In the table there are hundreds of thousands of clones, roughly 89% of which are singletons. Sequencing was carried out using PBMCs. The receptors were gathered from a woman between 18 and 30 years old in good health and CMV-seronegative.

The chain links TRBV30 to TRBJ2-7, with D possibly matching TRBD1 (5 bases). CDR1 is GTSNPN and CDR2 is SVGIG in the germline V gene (reference sequence). The CDR3 is 12 amino acids. V lost 1 base, J lost 6 bases, and 10 bases lay in between. The CDR3 DNA is TGTGCCTGGAGTGGGGGCACATTCGAGCAGTACTTC. Protein product: CAWSGGTFEQYF.

The chain has TRBV29-1 and TRBJ2-1, with 13 nucleotides matching TRBD2. Trimming at V came to 0 bases and at J to 0 bases, leaving 17 bases not matched to a gene. The CDR3 is made up of 22 amino acids. Germline CDR1 SQVTM, CDR2 ANQGSEA. As DNA, the CDR3 is TGCAGCGTTGAAGATCTGCGGACTAGCGGGAGATTGGGCCTAAGCTCCTACAATGAGCAGTTCTTC. This sequence encodes CSVEDLRTSGRLGLSSYNEQFF.

J is TRBJ1-5 and V is TRBV7-2, with no clear D. The length of the CDR3 is 12 residues. Germline loops: CDR1 SGHTA, CDR2 FQGNSA. V was trimmed by 2 bases and J by 5 bases, leaving 4 bases between them. CDR3 sequence: CASSLRDQPQHF. Written as DNA, the CDR3 is TGTGCCAGCAGCTTACGGGATCAGCCCCAGCATTTT.

The chain couples TRBV27 to TRBJ2-7; maybe TRBD2 (6 bases). The germline gives CDR1 MNHEY, CDR2 SMNVEV (reference sequence). V dropped 6 bases and J dropped 3 bases, with 18 bases sitting between them. The CDR3 contains 15 residues. The CDR3 region has the DNA TGTGCCAGCAGCCCTTGGACTACTCGGAGCTACGAGCAGTACTTC. This sequence encodes CASSPWTTRSYEQYF.

This sequence joins TRBV29-1 and TRBJ2-7; TRBD2 might be the D (6 bases). This CDR3 spans 16 amino acids. Trimming shortened V by 0 bases and J by 0 bases, and 15 bases separated the two germline ends. Germline V gives CDR1 SQVTM, CDR2 ANQGSEA. The CDR3 DNA is TGCAGCGTTGAAGATACGAGCGGAGGGATCTCCTACGAGCAGTACTTC. It is translated as CSVEDTSGGISYEQYF.

The genes are TRBV9 and TRBJ2-5, with D perhaps matching TRBD2 (5 bases). There are 15 residues in the CDR3. Trimming shortened V by 0 bases and J by 9 bases, and 18 bases separated the two germline ends. CDR1 and CDR2 (germline): SGDLS, YYNGEE. The CDR3, as DNA: TGTGCCAGCAGCGTAGGACTAAGCTCTCAATGGTCCCAGTACTTC. This translates into CASSVGLSSQWSQYF.

This clone was recorded only once. The chain recombines TRBV7-6 with TRBJ1-4; D is undetermined. The CDR3 extends over 14 amino acids. Germline CDR1 is SGHVS and CDR2 is FNYEAQ. V was cut by 4 bases and J by 0 bases, with 6 bases left in between. In nucleotides, the CDR3 is TGTGCCAGCAGCTCGTCGGCAACTAATGAAAAACTGTTTTTT. Residues: CASSSSATNEKLFF.

The chain is built from TRBV30 and TRBJ1-2, with a weak D call TRBD1 (5 bases). The CDR3 loop spans 12 amino acids. Deletions cut 2 bases from V and 7 bases from J, with 11 bases between. Germline V lookup: CDR1 GTSNPN, CDR2 SVGIG (reference sequence). Here the CDR3 reads CAWSPAGPGYTF. The DNA of the CDR3 is TGTGCCTGGAGTCCGGCAGGGCCTGGCTACACCTTC.

The chain joins TRBV7-2 to TRBJ1-5, with 8 bases matching TRBD1. Germline V gene data show CDR1 as SGHTA and CDR2 as FQGNSA. J gave up 3 bases and V 5 bases, and 12 bases lay outside the gene matches. This CDR3 has 17 residues. The CDR3 protein is CASSPGGGPQNNQPQHF. Here the CDR3 DNA reads TGTGCCAGCAGCCCAGGGGGCGGGCCCCAAAACAATCAGCCCCAGCATTTT.

This sequence joins TRBV6-6 and TRBJ2-1; 8 bases are a match to TRBD1. The CDR3 has 16 residues. Germline V gene data show CDR1 as MNHNY and CDR2 as SVGAGI (reference sequence). The V segment lost 2 bases and the J segment 10 bases; nucleotides outside the gene matches: 13. CDR3 residues: CASSYPDRGWWSEQFF. The CDR3, as DNA: TGTGCCAGCAGTTACCCAGACAGGGGATGGTGGAGCGAGCAGTTCTTC.

This chain links TRBV4-2 with TRBJ2-3; the D gene is possibly TRBD2 (7 bases). V lost 0 bases and J 4 bases, leaving 14 bases between the germline ends. Germline assignment: CDR1 LGHNA and CDR2 YNFKEQ. This CDR3 region has 16 residues. The chain's CDR3 is CASSQDRAGAPDTQYF. CDR3 coding DNA: TGTGCCAGCAGCCAAGATAGGGCGGGGGCCCCAGATACGCAGTATTTT.

The CDR3 loop reads CASSQDRVADTEAFF. The CDR3 region has the DNA TGCGCCAGCAGCCAGGACAGGGTGGCGGACACTGAAGCTTTCTTT. The chain has TRBV4-1 and TRBJ1-1, with TRBD1 matching over 8 bases. The CDR3 covers 15 residues. Germline trimming cut 3 bases from V and 3 bases from J; bases unmatched to any gene: 6. Looked up from germline, CDR1 is MGHRA and CDR2 is YSYEKL.

V and J are TRBV6-5 and TRBJ2-7, with 7 nucleotides matching TRBD1. The CDR3 runs to 14 residues. Germline-derived CDR1 and CDR2 are MNHEY and SVGAGI. Trimming at V came to 7 bases and at J to 1 base, leaving 7 bases not matched to a gene. In DNA, the CDR3 is TGTGCCAGCATCCCTCGACAGGGTTCCTACGAGCAGTACTTC. It yields the protein CASIPRQGSYEQYF.

This chain joins TRBV25-1 and TRBJ2-5, with D tentatively TRBD2 (6 bases). Deletions cut 8 bases from V and 1 base from J, with 11 bases between. Germline V lookup: CDR1 MGHDK, CDR2 SYGVNS. This CDR3 comprises 13 residues. The CDR3 loop reads CASGRGFQETQYF. The CDR3 DNA follows: TGTGCCAGCGGACGGGGGTTCCAAGAGACCCAGTACTTC.

The chain couples TRBV2 to TRBJ2-2; 7 bases match TRBD1. Germline CDR1 and CDR2: SNHLY and FYNNEI. J was trimmed by 5 bases and V by 6 bases; bases with no gene match: 3. This CDR3 has 13 residues. The CDR3 sequence: CASRRQGTGELFF. The CDR3, as DNA: TGTGCCAGCAGAAGACAGGGAACCGGGGAGCTGTTTTTT.

This chain connects TRBV7-8 to TRBJ2-3, with 7 bases identical to TRBD1. The CDR3 is 14 residues long. The V gene's germline CDR1 is SGHVS and CDR2 FQNEAQ. J was trimmed by 6 bases and V by 1 base; bases with no gene match: 4. The CDR3 sequence: CASSLEGGLDTQYF. CDR3 nucleotide sequence: TGTGCCAGCAGCTTAGAAGGGGGCTTGGATACGCAGTATTTT. The full variable domain, with the rest looked up from reference TRBV7-8 and TRBJ2-3, is GAGVSQSPRYKVAKRGQDVALRCDPISGHVSLFWYQQALGQGPEFLTYFQNEAQLDKSGLPSDRFFAERPEGSVSTLKIQRTQQEDSAVYLCASSLEGGLDTQYFGPGTRLTVL.

This chain links TRBV5-1 with TRBJ1-1; the match to TRBD1 covers 10 bases. The germline V gene has CDR1 SGHRS and CDR2 YFSETQ. V lost 1 base and J lost 4; bases outside the gene matches: 4. The CDR3 is made up of 15 amino acids. CDR3 sequence reads: CASSLYGTGVTEAFF. CDR3 DNA sequence: TGCGCCAGCAGCTTGTATGGGACAGGGGTCACTGAAGCTTTCTTT.